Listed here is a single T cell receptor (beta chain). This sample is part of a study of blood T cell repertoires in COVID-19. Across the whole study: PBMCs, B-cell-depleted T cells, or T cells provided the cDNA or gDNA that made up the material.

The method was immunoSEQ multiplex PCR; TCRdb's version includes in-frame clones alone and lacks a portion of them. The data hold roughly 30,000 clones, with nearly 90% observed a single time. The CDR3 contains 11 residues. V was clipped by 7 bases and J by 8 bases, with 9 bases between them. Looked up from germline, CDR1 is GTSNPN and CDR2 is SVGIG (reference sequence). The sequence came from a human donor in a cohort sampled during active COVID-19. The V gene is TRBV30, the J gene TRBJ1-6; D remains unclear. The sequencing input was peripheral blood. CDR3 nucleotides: TGTGCCTATTTGAGGGATTCACCCCTCCACTTT. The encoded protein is CAYLRDSPLHF.